These 22 T cell receptor beta chains were all obtained from the same sample, sequenced in a study of tumor-infiltrating lymphocytes in primary liver carcinoma. From roughly 21-30 mg of unsorted bulk tissue, DNA and RNA were co-extracted together. The template, about 510 ng total RNA, yielded TCR beta cDNA made with a constant-region primer. Each TCR beta library was derived from three nested multiplex PCR rounds that employed slightly modified ARM-PCR. TRBV1-TRBV30 forward primers and a C-beta reverse primer were used in the first two PCR rounds, which each ran for approximately 10 cycles. TCRdb re-analysed the multiplex PCR reads in MiXCR, keeping a single row per CDR3 protein. The sample contains around 47,000 distinct CDR3 sequences, about three quarters of which appear only once. The sequenced sample consisted of liver tumor tissue from sampling region 2. Subset in this sample: tumor region T2, inferior pole. The receptors here all came from a man aged 40-55 years with primary liver carcinoma and hepatitis B virus infection.

The chain couples TRBV12-3 or TRBV12-4 to TRBJ2-2; possibly TRBD2 for D (6 bases). V shed 0 bases and J shed 13 bases, with 21 bases lying between them. The CDR3 consists of 16 residues. The CDR3 is CASSLAPAGVTGLLFF. The CDR3 DNA reads as TGTGCCAGCAGTTTAGCTCCAGCGGGTGTGACCGGGTTGCTGTTTTTT.

A note on this clonotype: The junction departs from germline at one end; a sequencing error may be responsible. The chain links TRBV29-1 to TRBJ1-1, with a weak D call TRBD1 (5 bases). This CDR3 comprises 14 residues. The V gene's germline CDR1 is SQVTM and CDR2 ANQGSEA. As DNA, the CDR3 is TGCAGCGTCGTCAGAGGGGAGGTGAAGACTGAAGCTTTCTTT. Protein: CSVVRGEVKTEAFF.

Notes on this clonotype: The missing conserved phenylalanine or tryptophan at the end of this CDR3 makes a read error likely. V usage is TRBV2 and J usage is TRBJ2-7; TRBD1 is a possible D gene (6 bases). Germline values: CDR1 SNHLY, CDR2 FYNNEI. The CDR3 length is 14 residues. CDR3 DNA: TGTGCCAGCGGTGAAGGAATAAGGACAGCTGAGCAGTACTCC. This translates into CASGEGIRTAEQYS.

On this clonotype itself: One junction end does not reproduce the germline sequence, and a read error may be involved. The chain combines TRBV24-1 with TRBJ1-1; D might be TRBD1 (5 bases). The V gene's germline CDR1 is KGHDR and CDR2 SFDVKD. The length of the CDR3 is 11 residues. The CDR3 DNA follows: TGTGCCGCCAGTGATGGGGTTGGGGCCTTCTTT. It translates to CAASDGVGAFF.

Note on this clonotype: Sequence at one end of the junction differs from germline and may be a read error. The V call is TRBV14, the J call TRBJ2-5; D gene unclear. This CDR3 is built from 13 residues. Germline CDR1 reads SGHDN; CDR2 reads FVKESK. The CDR3 DNA reads TGTGCCAGCAGCCATGATAATTCCGAGACCCAGAACTTC. Translating gives CASSHDNSETQNF.

With respect to this clonotype: A read error may produce the germline difference seen at one junction end. The chain links TRBV4-2 to TRBJ2-1, with 7 nucleotides matching TRBD2. Per the germline V gene, CDR1 is LGHNA and CDR2 is YNFKEQ. The CDR3 extends over 17 amino acids. The CDR3 loop reads CASSQVSAGYTGNRQFF. The CDR3 DNA reads TGTGCCAGCAGCCAAGTTTCAGCGGGATATACGGGGAATAGGCAGTTCTTT.

This clonotype rates as medium-sized (0.01 to 0.1%). The chain is built from TRBV12-3 or TRBV12-4 and TRBJ1-5; D is uncertain. With 3 bases removed from V and 9 bases from J, the gap between germline ends came to 15 bases. The CDR3 sequence is 14 residues long. The CDR3 sequence: CASSLGSAFLPQHF. For the CDR3, the DNA is TGTGCCAGCAGTTTGGGGTCAGCTTTTTTGCCCCAGCATTTT.

This clonotype has only a few counts. Mismatch with germline at one junction end may stem from a read error. The chain is built from TRBV11-1 and TRBJ2-3; D is undetermined. This CDR3 spans 12 amino acids. Germline V CDR1 and CDR2: SGHAT, FQDESV (reference sequence). The CDR3 region is CAGSLRTDTQYF. The DNA for the CDR3 is TGTGCCGGCAGCTTGAGGACAGATACGCAGTATTTT.

By share of the sample, this clonotype is medium-sized (0.01 to 0.1%). The J gene is TRBJ2-1, the V gene TRBV5-8, with a weak D call TRBD2 (6 bases). From germline, CDR1 is SGHTS and CDR2 YDEGEE. The CDR3 sequence is 15 residues long. The V end lost 4 bases, the J end lost 8 bases, and 19 bases lay between the germline ends. The CDR3 region is CASSPSVMGGYEQFF. CDR3 in DNA: TGTGCCAGCAGCCCCTCAGTAATGGGAGGCTATGAGCAGTTCTTC.

Notes on this clonotype: At one boundary the junction diverges from the germline segment, which might be a read error. The genes are TRBV6-2 or TRBV6-3 and TRBJ2-3; possibly TRBD2 for D (6 bases). Looked up from germline, CDR1 is MNHEY and CDR2 is SVGEGT. The CDR3 spans 13 residues. The CDR3 loop reads CASSSALADTHYF. CDR3 nucleotide sequence: TGTGCCAGCAGTTCGGCATTAGCGGATACGCATTATTTT.

As regards this clonotype: Mismatch with germline at one junction end may stem from a read error. CDR3 DNA: TGTGTCAGCAGCCCGACAGTCTCGAACACCAGGGAGCTGTTTTTT. Translating gives CVSSPTVSNTRELFF. The rearrangement joins TRBV2 to TRBJ2-2; TRBD1 is a possible D gene (5 bases). The CDR3 is 15 amino acids. Looked up from germline, CDR1 is SNHLY and CDR2 is FYNNEI. The whole variable domain, filled in from reference TRBV2 and TRBJ2-2, reads EPEVTQTPSHQVTQMGQEVILRCVPISNHLYFYWYRQILGQKVEFLVSFYNNEISEKSEIFDDQFSVERPDGSNFTLKIRSTKLEDSAMYFCVSSPTVSNTRELFFGEGSRLTVL.

A word on this clonotype: A much larger clone is a single base away; this may be a read error. The rearrangement joins TRBV2 to TRBJ2-5; D is ambiguous. This CDR3 spans 12 amino acids. The germline V and J ends were trimmed by 4 bases and 5 bases, with 8 bases remaining between them. CDR1 and CDR2 from the germline V gene are SNHLY and FYNNEI. CDR3 amino acids: CASSGYRETQYF. The CDR3 coding sequence is TGTGCCAGCAGTGGATATCGGGAGACCCAGTACTTC.

The V gene is TRBV6-1, the J gene TRBJ2-1; no definite D call. The CDR3 contains 13 residues. V shed 6 bases and J shed 7 bases, with 13 bases lying between them. Germline-derived CDR1 and CDR2 are MNHNS and SASEGT. DNA for the CDR3: TGTGCCAGCAGGGACCAGGTGTCGAATGAGCAGTTCTTC. Translation: CASRDQVSNEQFF.

Worth noting for this clonotype: The junction shows a germline mismatch at one end, possibly a read error. The V gene is TRBV6-2 or TRBV6-3, the J gene TRBJ2-5; D is unresolved. Germline-derived CDR1 and CDR2 are MNHEY and SVGEGT. This CDR3 has 14 residues. CDR3 sequence reads: CASSLDGRREAQYF. CDR3 coding DNA: TGTGCCAGCAGCCTGGACGGCCGCCGAGAGGCCCAGTACTTC.

As to this clonotype: A much larger clone lies one base from this, so it may be a read error. V and J are TRBV7-9 and TRBJ2-7, with 7 positions matching TRBD2. Unmatched junction bases numbered 4, after V lost 0 bases and J lost 5 bases. The CDR3 sequence is 14 residues long. The germline gives CDR1 SEHNR, CDR2 FQNEAQ (reference sequence). CDR3 sequence: CASSLAGGPHEQYF. DNA for the CDR3: TGTGCCAGCAGCTTAGCGGGAGGGCCCCACGAGCAGTACTTC.

The genes are TRBV5-6 and TRBJ1-2; tentatively, D is TRBD1 (6 bases). Germline V gives CDR1 SGHDT, CDR2 YYEEEE. This CDR3 comprises 16 residues. The CDR3 sequence is CVSRSRDRIVNYGYTF. CDR3 nucleotides: TGTGTCAGTAGATCCCGCGACAGGATCGTCAACTATGGCTACACCTTC.

Details on this clonotype: This may be a read error: a much more frequent sequence differs by one nucleotide. The rearrangement links TRBV19 to TRBJ2-2; TRBD1 agrees at 7 bases. CDR3 length equals 13 residues. Per germline, CDR1 LNHDA and CDR2 SQIVND (reference sequence). The ends lost 10 bases at V and 4 bases at J; junction bases unmatched: 6. The CDR3 DNA reads TGTGCCAATAATACAGGGGTCACCGGGGAGCTGTTTTTT. Translating gives CANNTGVTGELFF.

Worth noting for this clonotype: Lacking the conserved final phenylalanine or tryptophan, this CDR3 likely reflects a read error. CDR3 in DNA: TGTGCCAGCAGCTCCCGCGGTAGTGGGATTATCTACAATGAGCAGTTCATC. It translates to CASSSRGSGIIYNEQFI. V is TRBV11-2 and J is TRBJ2-1; the D is unclear. Trimming removed 4 bases at V and 3 bases at J, with 19 bases between. CDR3 length: 17 residues. Germline values: CDR1 SGHAT, CDR2 FQNNGV.

Concerning this clonotype itself: Germline and junction disagree at one end, which may indicate a read error. The chain recombines TRBV7-3 with TRBJ2-7, with a weak D call TRBD1 (5 bases). The CDR3 spans 12 residues. Germline loops: CDR1 SGHTA, CDR2 FQGTGA. The chain's CDR3 is CASSIRVHEQCF. The CDR3 bases are TGTGCCAGCAGCATCAGGGTCCACGAGCAGTGCTTC.

This clonotype was seen only a few times. J is TRBJ2-7 and V is TRBV7-2, with TRBD1 matching over 12 bases. CDR3 length equals 15 residues. CDR1 and CDR2 (germline): SGHTA, FQGNSA. V lost 5 bases to trimming and J lost 5 bases; unmatched junction nucleotides: 7. The CDR3 nucleotides read TGTGCCAGCAGCGAGCCGGGACAGGGGGCGAACGAGCAGTACTTC. Residues: CASSEPGQGANEQYF.

This clonotype was picked up one time. A junction boundary mismatches the germline segment, possibly from a read error. The chain carries TRBV11-2 and TRBJ2-1; D is ambiguous. The CDR3 sequence is 15 residues long. CDR1 and CDR2 (germline): SGHAT, FQNNGV. In DNA form, the CDR3 reads TGTGTCAGCAGCTTAGATCTGGGGATCTACAATGAGCAGCTCTTC. Its translation: CVSSLDLGIYNEQLF.

This clonotype appeared a single time. One junction end disagrees with the germline gene, perhaps due to a read error. The gene calls are TRBV14 and TRBJ2-3; D is possibly TRBD2 (6 bases). The CDR3 runs to 14 residues. Per germline, CDR1 SGHDN and CDR2 FVKESK. The CDR3 bases are TGTGCCAGCAGCCAGGTCGGGAGTACAGATACGCTGTATTTT. Translation gives CASSQVGSTDTLYF.